What follows describes a single TCR beta chain. The sample comes from a study of human T cells and chemical hapten exposure. TCRdb used MiXCR to reprocess the RACE reads, holding one entry per CDR3 protein. The top ten clones hold 4.5% to 6% of a sample with 330,000 or so distinct CDR3 sequences, about 6.9% of them seen once. Stated time point: patch test 2, 6 weeks after DPC sensitization. Treatment specified: therapeutic diphenylcyclopropenone sensitization with weekly scalp DPC. The CDR3 has 21 amino acids. Trimming took off 3 bases at V and 3 bases at J, with 29 bases between the two ends. From germline, CDR1 is SGHTA and CDR2 FQGNSA.

The source material was whole blood, sampled in connection with sensitization to the hapten diphenylcyclopropenone (DPC). This sequence was found in a woman aged 18-29 years with alopecia areata. Some clones in this sample may be carry-over from other donors' samples. This chain links TRBV7-2 with TRBJ1-4; D gene unclear. CDR3 in amino acids: CASSFLPLRGSVGVSNEKLFF. The CDR3 DNA follows: TGTGCCAGCAGCTTCCTCCCCCTGCGGGGATCCGTAGGCGTCTCTAATGAAAAACTGTTTTTT. The variable domain in full, completed from reference TRBV7-2 and TRBJ1-4, reads GAGVSQSPSNKVTEKGKDVELRCDPISGHTALYWYRQSLGQGLEFLIYFQGNSAPDKSGLPSDRFSAERTGGSVSTLTIQRTQQEDSAVYLCASSFLPLRGSVGVSNEKLFFGSGTQLSVL.